What follows are 17 T cell receptor beta chains derived from one specimen sequenced in a study of blood T cell repertoires in COVID-19. Generated by immunoSEQ multiplex PCR, the TCRdb table keeps only in-frame clones and is missing some. The sample includes under 50,000 clones, more than 80% of them seen just once. The sample consisted of peripheral blood. The receptor set was obtained from a man aged 55-75 years with COVID-19, enrolled during active disease.

The chain is built from TRBV24-1 and TRBJ1-2, with 9 positions matching TRBD1. Germline V lookup: CDR1 KGHDR, CDR2 SFDVKD. The CDR3 length is 15 residues. The junction had 9 bases not matched to a gene; V was cut back by 4 bases and J by 7 bases. CDR3 region: CATSESGTGSPGYTF. The CDR3 DNA is TGTGCCACCAGTGAATCCGGGACAGGGAGCCCTGGCTACACCTTC.

This clone was counted once. The gene calls are TRBV2 and TRBJ2-7; 10 nucleotides match TRBD2. The germline CDR1 and CDR2 sequences are SNHLY and FYNNEI. V lost 8 bases to trimming and J lost 9 bases; unmatched junction nucleotides: 16. This CDR3 is 15 amino acids long. DNA of the CDR3: TGTGCCAGCCTGGGTCTACCCGGGACTAGCGCAGGGCAGTACTTC. Its translation: CASLGLPGTSAGQYF. The full variable domain, in which reference TRBV2 and TRBJ2-7 provide the parts outside the CDR3, is EPEVTQTPSHQVTQMGQEVILRCVPISNHLYFYWYRQILGQKVEFLVSFYNNEISEKSEIFDDQFSVERPDGSNFTLKIRSTKLEDSAMYFCASLGLPGTSAGQYFGPGTRLTVT.

The rearrangement joins TRBV5-6 to TRBJ1-5, with 9 bases matching TRBD1. The trim removed 0 bases at V and 2 bases at J, leaving 6 bases unmatched. The CDR3 is made up of 17 amino acids. CDR1 is SGHDT, CDR2 YYEEEE, per germline. CDR3 loop: CASSLDRGRLGNQPQHF. CDR3 nucleotide sequence: TGTGCCAGCAGCTTGGACAGGGGGCGGTTGGGCAATCAGCCCCAGCATTTT.

This clone was picked up one time. This chain connects TRBV10-1 to TRBJ2-7; D perhaps matches TRBD1 (5 bases). V was pared by 0 bases and J by 6 bases, with 12 bases between. Germline CDR1 is WNHNN and CDR2 is SYGVQD (reference sequence). The CDR3 runs to 14 residues. CDR3 coding DNA: TGCGCCAGCAGTGAGTCGTCAGGGCGCGCCGAGCAGTACTTC. Its translation is CASSESSGRAEQYF.

The V call is TRBV27, the J call TRBJ2-2; D is possibly TRBD1 (5 bases). Trimming shortened V by 0 bases and J by 8 bases, and 13 bases separated the two germline ends. Germline V lookup: CDR1 MNHEY, CDR2 SMNVEV (reference sequence). The CDR3 sequence is 15 residues long. CDR3 in amino acids: CASSLSGVTLGELFF. The CDR3 region has the DNA TGTGCCAGCAGTTTATCAGGGGTTACACTTGGGGAGCTGTTTTTT.

Here the CDR3 reads CASSPLGETQYF. CDR3 bases: TGTGCCAGCTCACCACTCGGGGAGACCCAGTACTTC. J is TRBJ2-5 and V is TRBV18, with D hard to call. The ends were cut back, 1 base at V and 5 bases at J, with 5 bases in the middle. The CDR3 is 12 residues long. Per germline, CDR1 KGHSH and CDR2 LQKENI.

The chain recombines TRBV5-1 with TRBJ2-2, with 7 bases lining up with TRBD1. The junction had 1 base not matched to a gene; V was cut back by 5 bases and J by 0 bases. Germline V gene data show CDR1 as SGHRS and CDR2 as YFSETQ. This CDR3 region has 14 residues. The CDR3 is CASSQGANTGELFF. The CDR3, as DNA: TGCGCCAGCAGTCAGGGGGCGAACACCGGGGAGCTGTTTTTT.

The gene calls are TRBV2 and TRBJ1-4, with 9 bases matching TRBD1. Trimming removed 5 bases from V and 8 bases from J; junction bases left unmatched: 6. The CDR3 is made up of 14 amino acids. Germline V gene data show CDR1 as SNHLY and CDR2 as FYNNEI. The CDR3 reads CASSTGTGKEKLFF. The CDR3 DNA follows: TGTGCCAGCAGTACCGGGACAGGGAAAGAAAAACTGTTTTTT. Full variable domain (remainder filled in from reference TRBV2 and TRBJ1-4): EPEVTQTPSHQVTQMGQEVILRCVPISNHLYFYWYRQILGQKVEFLVSFYNNEISEKSEIFDDQFSVERPDGSNFTLKIRSTKLEDSAMYFCASSTGTGKEKLFFGSGTQLSVL.

The chain joins TRBV5-1 to TRBJ1-2, with D unclear. The CDR3 loop spans 13 amino acids. V lost 2 bases, J lost 8 bases, and 13 bases lay in between. Per germline, CDR1 SGHRS and CDR2 YFSETQ. CDR3 bases: TGCGCCAGCAGCTTAGTACCGGGAGGCGGCTACACCTTC. Protein: CASSLVPGGGYTF.

The chain joins TRBV5-4 to TRBJ1-2, with D maybe TRBD1 (5 bases). V shed 1 base and J shed 8 bases, with 18 bases lying between them. Germline lookup yields CDR1 SGHNT and CDR2 YYREEE (reference sequence). This CDR3 has 15 residues. The CDR3 bases are TGTGCCAGCAGCTTGTCCGTGGCAGGGTCTGAGGGCTACACCTTC. Amino acid sequence: CASSLSVAGSEGYTF.

This chain joins TRBV19 and TRBJ1-3; D is unresolved. The germline V and J ends were trimmed by 4 bases and 0 bases, with 10 bases remaining between them. CDR1 is LNHDA, CDR2 SQIVND, per germline (reference sequence). The CDR3 totals 15 residues. DNA for the CDR3: TGTGCCAGTAGTACCCGACTGGGCTCTGGAAACACCATATATTTT. It specifies CASSTRLGSGNTIYF.

V and J are TRBV27 and TRBJ2-7, with 9 bases fitting TRBD1. CDR1 MNHEY and CDR2 SMNVEV come from the germline V gene (reference sequence). V gave up 2 bases and J gave up 6 bases; unmatched junction bases: 5. This CDR3 has 14 amino acids. DNA of the CDR3: TGTGCCAGCAGTTTACGGGACAGGGTGGTCGAGCAGTACTTC. Residues: CASSLRDRVVEQYF.

V is TRBV18 and J is TRBJ2-1; 13 nucleotides align to TRBD2. Germline CDR1 and CDR2: KGHSH and LQKENI. This CDR3 is built from 18 residues. The trim removed 3 bases at V and 1 base at J, leaving 6 bases unmatched. The CDR3 reads CASSPRLAGGPSYNEQFF. The DNA of the CDR3 is TGTGCCAGCTCACCGCGACTAGCGGGAGGCCCTTCCTACAATGAGCAGTTCTTC.

The chain carries TRBV11-2 and TRBJ2-7; possibly TRBD2 for D (6 bases). The CDR3 extends over 14 amino acids. CDR1 and CDR2 from the germline V gene are SGHAT and FQNNGV. Trimming pared 1 base from V and 3 bases from J, leaving 10 bases between. The CDR3 loop reads CASSLVRGNYEQYF. The CDR3 DNA is TGTGCCAGCAGCTTAGTTCGGGGGAACTACGAGCAGTACTTC.

CDR3 amino acids: CASSQQHSGYGTGHSPLHF. The CDR3 bases are TGTGCCAGCAGCCAGCAACACTCGGGATACGGGACAGGCCATTCACCCCTCCACTTT. This chain uses TRBV3-1 (or the pseudogene TRBV3-2) with TRBJ1-6; 8 bases are a match to TRBD1. CDR1 LGHDT and CDR2 YNNKEL come from the germline V gene (reference sequence). This CDR3 spans 19 amino acids. V gave up 3 bases and J gave up 8 bases; unmatched junction bases: 18.

The chain employs TRBV10-1 and TRBJ1-4; 7 bases agree with TRBD1. Germline CDR1 WNHNN, CDR2 SYGVQD (reference sequence). J lost 8 bases, V lost 4 bases, and 7 bases had no gene match. This CDR3 has 14 amino acids. CDR3 sequence: CASSGPGTEEKLFF. The CDR3 bases are TGCGCCAGCAGTGGCCCCGGGACAGAAGAAAAACTGTTTTTT.

This chain links TRBV28 with TRBJ2-3; tentative D call: TRBD1 (5 bases). Germline V gene sequence: CDR1 MDHEN, CDR2 SYDVKM. Trimming pared 6 bases from V and 2 bases from J, leaving 15 bases between. There are 15 residues in the CDR3. CDR3 DNA: TGTGCCAGCAGCCCCCTGTCAGGGCCCACAGATACGCAGTATTTT. This gives the protein CASSPLSGPTDTQYF.